The 15 T cell receptor beta chains below all came from one sample that was sequenced in a study of blood T cell repertoires in COVID-19. TCRdb's table, derived via immunoSEQ multiplex PCR, lists solely in-frame clones and lacks some. The data show about 380,000 clones, about 90% seen once. Material: peripheral blood. The receptors were sampled from a man younger than 35 with active or convalescent COVID-19.

This clone was picked up one time. The J gene is TRBJ1-3, the V gene TRBV28; D is perhaps TRBD1 (6 bases). Germline V gene sequence: CDR1 MDHEN, CDR2 SYDVKM. This CDR3 region has 16 residues. The germline V and J ends were trimmed by 5 bases and 0 bases, with 14 bases remaining between them. CDR3 sequence (DNA): TGTGCCAGCAGTAACACCGGGACAAGCTCTGGAAACACCATATATTTT. It encodes CASSNTGTSSGNTIYF. Supplemented by reference TRBV28 and TRBJ1-3, the full variable domain reads DVKVTQSSRYLVKRTGEKVFLECVQDMDHENMFWYRQDPGLGLRLIYFSYDVKMKEKGDIPEGYSVSREKKERFSLILESASTNQTSMYLCASSNTGTSSGNTIYFGEGSWLTVV.

The chain combines TRBV7-6 with TRBJ1-3, with TRBD1 identical over 7 bases. With 7 bases clipped from V and 0 bases from J, the junction kept 12 bases outside the gene matches. The germline CDR1 and CDR2 sequences are SGHVS and FNYEAQ. This CDR3 is 17 amino acids long. CDR3 sequence: CASTEGGTVLSGNTIYF. DNA of the CDR3: TGTGCCAGCACGGAGGGTGGGACAGTGCTCTCTGGAAACACCATATATTTT.

The chain has TRBV10-1 and TRBJ2-5, with D possibly matching TRBD2 (6 bases). Trimming stripped 5 bases from V and 2 bases from J, with 15 bases between. Germline V CDR1 and CDR2: WNHNN, SYGVQD (reference sequence). CDR3 length equals 15 residues. As DNA, the CDR3 is TGCGCCAGCAGTTCACGGGAGAGCAGGCAAGAGACCCAGTACTTC. Translation: CASSSRESRQETQYF.

The chain recombines TRBV5-1 with TRBJ1-6; D is uncertain. The ends were cut back, 4 bases at V and 13 bases at J, with 21 bases in the middle. This CDR3 is 15 amino acids long. Per the germline V gene, CDR1 is SGHRS and CDR2 is YFSETQ. The DNA of the CDR3 is TGCGCCAGCAGCCCCGAGGGCACCCGTCTGGGTCCCCTCCACTTT. It codes for CASSPEGTRLGPLHF.

About this clone: A read error may account for a junction end that differs from germline. The chain links TRBV6-2 or TRBV6-3 to TRBJ2-6; tentative D call: TRBD1 (5 bases). The germline V gene has CDR1 MNHEY and CDR2 SVGEGT. This CDR3 comprises 16 residues. The CDR3 protein is CASSYSYSSGANVLTF. In DNA form, the CDR3 reads TGTGCCAGCAGTTACTCCTACAGCTCTGGGGCCAACGTGCTGACTTTC.

This clone was seen once. This sequence joins TRBV27 and TRBJ1-5, with unresolved D. This CDR3 comprises 16 residues. From germline, CDR1 is MNHEY and CDR2 SMNVEV (reference sequence). Trimming took off 2 bases at V and 3 bases at J, with 14 bases between the two ends. The chain's CDR3 is CASSLRAMEVNQPQHF. The CDR3 DNA follows: TGTGCCAGCAGTTTAAGGGCCATGGAGGTCAATCAGCCCCAGCATTTT.

V usage is TRBV5-1 and J usage is TRBJ1-3; TRBD1 matches 7 bases. Germline V gene lookup returns CDR1 SGHRS and CDR2 YFSETQ. J was trimmed by 2 bases and V by 4 bases; bases with no gene match: 9. The CDR3 has 16 amino acids. The CDR3 sequence is CASSPGQTSAGNTIYF. Written as DNA, the CDR3 is TGCGCCAGCAGCCCGGGACAGACCTCGGCTGGAAACACCATATATTTT.

V and J are TRBV27 and TRBJ2-7, with 11 positions matching TRBD2. CDR1 and CDR2 (germline): MNHEY, SMNVEV (reference sequence). The CDR3 extends over 16 amino acids. Trimming cost V 2 bases and J 4 bases; bases outside gene matches: 7. The CDR3 protein is CASSLASLAGGYEQYF. CDR3 bases: TGTGCCAGCAGTTTAGCTTCCCTAGCGGGGGGTTACGAGCAGTACTTC.

This clone appeared a few times. This sequence joins TRBV27 and TRBJ1-1; perhaps TRBD1 as D (5 bases). CDR3 length equals 13 residues. Germline CDR1 and CDR2: MNHEY and SMNVEV (reference sequence). V lost 6 bases to trimming and J lost 5 bases, with 13 bases between them. The CDR3 here is CASSGGTETEAFF. The CDR3 coding sequence is TGTGCCAGCAGCGGAGGGACGGAAACTGAAGCTTTCTTT.

The gene calls are TRBV19 and TRBJ1-1; 8 nucleotides line up with TRBD1. CDR3 length: 15 amino acids. V trimming: 5 bases; J trimming: 4 bases; junction bases outside the gene matches: 9. Germline V gives CDR1 LNHDA, CDR2 SQIVND (reference sequence). In DNA form, the CDR3 reads TGTGCCAGTAGTGTGGGACAGGAGGCGGGCACTGAAGCTTTCTTT. It translates to CASSVGQEAGTEAFF.

The chain recombines TRBV27 with TRBJ2-2, with TRBD1 identical over 7 bases. J was trimmed by 3 bases and V by 6 bases; bases with no gene match: 10. Germline CDR1 MNHEY, CDR2 SMNVEV (reference sequence). The CDR3 runs 16 residues. CDR3 coding DNA: TGTGCCAGCAGGGACCCGACAGGGCTTTACACCGGGGAGCTGTTTTTT. This sequence encodes CASRDPTGLYTGELFF.

The chain couples TRBV5-1 to TRBJ2-2; TRBD2 might be the D (6 bases). The germline gives CDR1 SGHRS, CDR2 YFSETQ. This CDR3 has 15 amino acids. The V end was cut by 4 bases, the J end by 1 base, with 11 bases between. The CDR3 nucleotides read TGCGCCAGCAGCCCGGGACTTTTGAACACCGGGGAGCTGTTTTTT. This gives the protein CASSPGLLNTGELFF.

The chain uses TRBV11-2 and TRBJ2-3, with a possible D match to TRBD2 (7 bases). From germline, CDR1 is SGHAT and CDR2 FQNNGV. The CDR3 is made up of 16 amino acids. V was shortened by 0 bases and J by 3 bases, with 13 bases between the two germline ends. The CDR3 reads CASSLEGGRGTDTQYF. The CDR3 DNA reads TGTGCCAGCAGCTTAGAGGGGGGGCGCGGGACAGATACGCAGTATTTT.

The V gene is TRBV2, the J gene TRBJ2-6; 7 bases are a match to TRBD1. Germline assignment: CDR1 SNHLY and CDR2 FYNNEI. CDR3 length equals 18 residues. V gave up 5 bases and J gave up 0 bases; unmatched junction bases: 10. This CDR3 is CASSQPGQIFSGANVLTF. DNA of the CDR3: TGTGCCAGCAGTCAACCGGGACAGATATTCTCTGGGGCCAACGTCCTGACTTTC.

The table lists this clone with a count of one. The CDR3 here is CASSRGPGTGTERDTEAFF. The CDR3 DNA sequence: TGCGCCAGCAGCCGAGGTCCCGGGACAGGGACGGAGCGGGACACTGAAGCTTTCTTT. The rearrangement joins TRBV4-3 to TRBJ1-1, with 9 bases lining up with TRBD1. The trim removed 4 bases at V and 3 bases at J, leaving 18 bases unmatched. Looked up from germline, CDR1 is LGHNA and CDR2 is YSLEER. The CDR3 is 19 amino acids.